Listed below are T cell receptor beta chains from one sample, sequenced in a study of T cell changes during pregnancy in multiple sclerosis. Data came from immunoSEQ multiplex PCR; TCRdb stores just in-frame clones and leaves some out. The repertoire holds about 49,000 clones, with 90% to 95% as singletons. The source was CD8+ T cells from peripheral blood mononuclear cells, collected before pregnancy. These receptors were obtained from a female donor with multiple sclerosis, enrolled in a pregnancy study. CDR3s include the opening cysteine and the closing phenylalanine or tryptophan. D genes are given only for firm matches. Not all rows give a size; the values are once, few, many and, for expanded clones, a class.

clone_size | j_call | v_call | d_call | cdr3_length | cdr3_nt | cdr3_aa
once | TRBJ2-7 | TRBV27 | TRBD1 | 12 | TGTGCCAGCAGCCGACAGGGGAGCGAGCAGTACTTC | CASSRQGSEQYF
. | TRBJ2-7 | TRBV5-6 | . | 16 | TGTGCCAGCAGCTCGAACCCCACAGTCAGCTCCTACGAGCAGTACTTC | CASSSNPTVSSYEQYF
. | TRBJ1-5 | TRBV7-9 | . | 15 | TGTGCCAGCAGCCGGGGGAGGGGGAGCAATCAGCCCCAGCATTTT | CASSRGRGSNQPQHF
. | TRBJ2-1 | TRBV9 | TRBD2 | 13 | TGTGCCAGCACCCATGGAGGGAGGGCTGAGCAGTTCTTC | CASTHGGRAEQFF
. | TRBJ1-5 | TRBV9 | . | 12 | TGTGCCAGCGGGCAGATCAATCAGCCCCAGCATTTT | CASGQINQPQHF
. | TRBJ2-5 | TRBV7-9 | . | 17 | TGTGCCAGCAGCTTAAGCTCGGTAGGGGGAGAGGAGGAGACCCAGTACTTC | CASSLSSVGGEEETQYF
. | TRBJ2-7 | TRBV28 | . | 12 | TGTGCCAGCAGTTTACAGGGGTGGGAGCAGTACTTC | CASSLQGWEQYF
. | TRBJ1-2 | TRBV30 | . | 14 | TGTGCCTGGAGTGTCGCCAGTGGCTCCTATGGCTACACCTTC | CAWSVASGSYGYTF
. | TRBJ1-2 | TRBV19 | . | 15 | TGTGCCAGTAGTCCCTCCCCAGGGGCCATCTATGGCTACACCTTC | CASSPSPGAIYGYTF
. | TRBJ1-2 | TRBV2 | . | 11 | TGTGCCAGCAAGGGACAAGGTGGCTACACCTTC | CASKGQGGYTF
. | TRBJ1-5 | TRBV7-9 | . | 14 | TGTGCCAGCAGCTTAGTGGGGGCGAATCAGCCCCAGCATTTT | CASSLVGANQPQHF
. | TRBJ1-5 | TRBV6-1 | . | 15 | TGTGCCAGCAGTGAATCGGAGGGAGGCAATCAGCCCCAGCATTTT | CASSESEGGNQPQHF
. | TRBJ1-1 | TRBV28 | . | 13 | TGTGCCAGCAGCCGGGTATTGGGTCCTGAAGCTTTCTTT | CASSRVLGPEAFF
. | TRBJ2-7 | TRBV27 | TRBD1 | 16 | TGTGCCAGCAGTTTACGGGGGGGGACAGGGGTCTACGAGCAGTACTTC | CASSLRGGTGVYEQYF
. | TRBJ2-3 | TRBV4-2 | TRBD2 | 15 | TGTGCCAGCAGCCCCGGACTAGCCGGGACAGATACGCAGTATTTT | CASSPGLAGTDTQYF
. | TRBJ1-1 | TRBV6-4 | . | 15 | TGTGCCAGCAGTGACTCGGTAGACAGTAACACTGAAGCTTTCTTT | CASSDSVDSNTEAFF
. | TRBJ1-2 | TRBV19 | TRBD1 | 14 | TGTGCCAGTAGTGCCGGGACAGGGGGCTCTGGCTACACCTTC | CASSAGTGGSGYTF
. | TRBJ1-1 | TRBV2 | . | 10 | TGTGCCAGACAGGGAACTGAAGCTTTCTTT | CARQGTEAFF
. | TRBJ2-7 | TRBV7-8 | TRBD2 | 13 | TGTGCCAGCAGCCCGTACCGCGGGGGCGAGCAGTACTTC | CASSPYRGGEQYF
. | TRBJ2-3 | TRBV14 | . | 15 | TGTGCCAGCAGCCCCACAGGGATCAGCACAGATACGCAGTATTTT | CASSPTGISTDTQYF
. | TRBJ1-1 | TRBV4-1 | . | 19 | TGCGCCAGCAGCCAAGATCGAGCGGGGAAGGGAGCACTTTTCACTGAAGCTTTCTTT | CASSQDRAGKGALFTEAFF
. | TRBJ2-7 | TRBV7-9 | TRBD1 | 13 | TGTGCCAGCGAAGCGGGACAGGGCTACGAGCAGTACTTC | CASEAGQGYEQYF
few | TRBJ2-7 | TRBV19 | . | 14 | TGTGCCAGTGGGGACGTGGGGAGGCACTACGAGCAGTACTTC | CASGDVGRHYEQYF
. | TRBJ2-2 | TRBV7-9 | . | 16 | TGTGCCAGCAGCGAACCGGACAGAGCGAACACCGGGGAGCTGTTTTTT | CASSEPDRANTGELFF
. | TRBJ1-1 | TRBV2 | . | 13 | TGTGCCAGCATTGTCCCCCCAGGCACTGAAGCTTTCTTT | CASIVPPGTEAFF